The next 32 T cell receptor beta chains were all read from a single sample in a study of CD8 T cells in Susac syndrome. RNA was extracted with the RNeasy kit, and a quantity of 0.5 to 1 ug was reverse transcribed using random hexamers. TCRdb itself ran the immunoSEQ multiplex PCR reads through MiXCR, one entry per CDR3 protein. In the table there are about 210,000 distinct CDR3 sequences, roughly 94% of which are singletons. The specimen sequenced was CD4+ T cells from PBMCs. The receptors derive from a human donor in good health.

CDR3 DNA: TGTGCCAGCAGCCAAGATTATGAAAAACTGTTTTTT. Residues: CASSQDYEKLFF. The chain joins TRBV3-1 to TRBJ1-4; D gene unclear. This CDR3 has 12 residues. V was pared by 0 bases and J by 6 bases, with 2 bases between. CDR1 is LGHDT, CDR2 YNNKEL, per germline (reference sequence).

The chain uses TRBV24-1 and TRBJ1-2; 8 nucleotides match TRBD1. Germline CDR1 and CDR2: KGHDR and SFDVKD. V gave up 4 bases and J gave up 2 bases; unmatched junction bases: 5. The CDR3 runs 15 residues. The CDR3 DNA reads as TGTGCCACCAGTGAGGGACAGGAGGAAAACTATGGCTACACCTTC. As protein: CATSEGQEENYGYTF.

This chain uses TRBV6-5 with TRBJ2-7; D remains ambiguous. The V end lost 0 bases, the J end lost 7 bases, and 4 bases lay between the germline ends. Germline CDR1 is MNHEY and CDR2 is SVGAGI. The CDR3 extends over 11 amino acids. CDR3 nucleotide sequence: TGTGCCAGCAGTTACTCGGCTGAGCAGTACTTC. It specifies CASSYSAEQYF.

This chain joins TRBV28 and TRBJ2-3, with 8 bases fitting TRBD1. The V and J ends lost 7 bases and 4 bases, in that order; junction bases with no gene match: 4. There are 13 residues in the CDR3. Germline CDR1 MDHEN, CDR2 SYDVKM. The CDR3 DNA is TGTGCCAGCACAAAGACAGGGGCAGATACGCAGTATTTT. The encoded protein is CASTKTGADTQYF.

Only one count was recorded for this clonotype. The chain employs TRBV24-1 and TRBJ1-5; possible D gene TRBD1, 5 bases. V was clipped by 3 bases and J by 11 bases, with 19 bases between them. Germline-derived CDR1 and CDR2 are KGHDR and SFDVKD. This CDR3 is 15 amino acids long. The CDR3 DNA sequence: TGTGCCACCAGTGATGGGGCTGACCCCGAGTTGGCCCAGCATTTT. Protein: CATSDGADPELAQHF.

This clonotype was recorded once. The CDR3 loop reads CSAPERGFGNEQYF. CDR3 coding DNA: TGCAGTGCCCCCGAACGCGGGTTTGGTAACGAGCAGTACTTC. The gene calls are TRBV20-1 and TRBJ2-7, with a weak D call TRBD2 (5 bases). The V and J ends lost 6 bases and 5 bases respectively, with 20 bases between them. The CDR3 runs to 14 residues. Germline loops: CDR1 DFQATT, CDR2 SNEGSKA (reference sequence).

For the CDR3, the DNA is TGCAGCGTTCTAGAGGGTTATGGCTACACCTTC. Translated, it gives CSVLEGYGYTF. The V call is TRBV29-1, the J call TRBJ1-2, with unresolved D. This CDR3 is built from 11 residues. In germline, CDR1 is SQVTM, CDR2 ANQGSEA. V was cut by 5 bases and J by 5 bases, with 9 bases left in between.

The gene calls are TRBV4-1 and TRBJ2-1; unclear D gene. There are 17 residues in the CDR3. V dropped 1 base and J dropped 0 bases, with 13 bases sitting between them. From germline, CDR1 is MGHRA and CDR2 YSYEKL. The chain's CDR3 is CASSQGTESGSYNEQFF. CDR3 DNA sequence: TGCGCCAGCAGCCAAGGAACGGAAAGTGGCTCCTACAATGAGCAGTTCTTC.

The rearrangement joins TRBV15 to TRBJ2-7; D remains ambiguous. CDR1 is LNHNV and CDR2 is YYDKDF in the germline V gene (reference sequence). The length of the CDR3 is 16 residues. Trimming pared 0 bases from V and 3 bases from J, leaving 15 bases between. In nucleotides, the CDR3 is TGTGCCACCAGCAGAGATGGCGTCGTCCCCTACTACGAGCAGTACTTC. Protein product: CATSRDGVVPYYEQYF. The full variable domain, with the rest looked up from reference TRBV15 and TRBJ2-7, is DAMVIQNPRYQVTQFGKPVTLSCSQTLNHNVMYWYQQKSSQAPKLLFHYYDKDFNNEADTPDNFQSRRPNTSFCFLDIRSPGLGDTAMYLCATSRDGVVPYYEQYFGPGTRLTVT.

The chain couples TRBV5-1 to TRBJ2-3; maybe TRBD2 (5 bases). The CDR3 loop spans 15 amino acids. Germline V lookup: CDR1 SGHRS, CDR2 YFSETQ. V dropped 4 bases and J dropped 2 bases, with 14 bases sitting between them. CDR3 in DNA: TGCGCCAGCAGCCCGGACTCCTACTCCACAGATACGCAGTATTTT. Translating it yields CASSPDSYSTDTQYF.

The rearrangement links TRBV2 to TRBJ1-5; the match to TRBD1 covers 7 bases. The V segment lost 8 bases and the J segment 7 bases; nucleotides outside the gene matches: 11. Germline V lookup: CDR1 SNHLY, CDR2 FYNNEI. This CDR3 spans 14 amino acids. The CDR3 spells CASGIRQGEQPQHF. CDR3 in DNA: TGTGCCAGCGGGATTCGACAGGGCGAACAGCCCCAGCATTTT.

The V call is TRBV20-1, the J call TRBJ2-3; D may be TRBD1 or TRBD2 (5 bases each). V was cut by 5 bases and J by 5 bases, with 14 bases left in between. The CDR3 is 13 amino acids. CDR1 DFQATT and CDR2 SNEGSKA come from the germline V gene (reference sequence). The CDR3 DNA reads TGCAGTGCTCACTTAGTGGGGGAAGATACGCAGTATTTT. Its translation is CSAHLVGEDTQYF.

The rearrangement joins TRBV29-1 to TRBJ2-6; D is possibly TRBD2 (6 bases). The CDR3 extends over 15 amino acids. Germline assignment: CDR1 SQVTM and CDR2 ANQGSEA. V lost 4 bases and J 0 bases, leaving 10 bases between the germline ends. DNA of the CDR3: TGCAGCGTTGCCGGACTACTCTCTGGGGCCAACGTCCTGACTTTC. Its translation is CSVAGLLSGANVLTF.

V usage is TRBV11-2 and J usage is TRBJ2-1, with a tentative D call TRBD1 (6 bases). This CDR3 is 17 amino acids long. The ends were cut back, 1 base at V and 7 bases at J, with 20 bases in the middle. Germline V gene data show CDR1 as SGHAT and CDR2 as FQNNGV. CDR3 DNA: TGTGCCAGCAGCTTAGTTGTGAGGGGGAGAGTTCGAAATGAGCAGTTCTTC. Translation: CASSLVVRGRVRNEQFF.

Worth noting for this clonotype: At one end the junction does not follow the germline gene, possibly because of a read error. V and J are TRBV5-4 and TRBJ2-3; the D is unclear. Per the germline V gene, CDR1 is SGHNT and CDR2 is YYREEE (reference sequence). The CDR3 has 14 residues. Here the CDR3 DNA reads TGTGCCAGCAGCTTGGTGATTAGCAGAGATACGCAGTATTTT. It encodes CASSLVISRDTQYF.

The rearrangement links TRBV7-9 to TRBJ2-1, with TRBD2 matching 8 bases. Losses at the gene ends were 3 bases for V and 4 bases for J; bases not matched to a gene: 5. This CDR3 contains 15 residues. CDR1 and CDR2 from the germline V gene are SEHNR and FQNEAQ (reference sequence). In DNA form, the CDR3 reads TGTGCCAGCAGCTTTCCGGGACTAGGGTACAATGAGCAGTTCTTC. It translates to CASSFPGLGYNEQFF.

The chain carries TRBV15 and TRBJ2-3; 10 nucleotides match TRBD2. Germline CDR1 LNHNV, CDR2 YYDKDF (reference sequence). This CDR3 comprises 13 residues. V lost 8 bases and J lost 4; bases outside the gene matches: 3. The CDR3 DNA reads TGTGCCACCTGGCTAGCGGGAGCAGATACGCAGTATTTT. It translates to CATWLAGADTQYF. Filled out from reference TRBV15 and TRBJ2-3, the complete variable domain reads DAMVIQNPRYQVTQFGKPVTLSCSQTLNHNVMYWYQQKSSQAPKLLFHYYDKDFNNEADTPDNFQSRRPNTSFCFLDIRSPGLGDTAMYLCATWLAGADTQYFGPGTRLTVL.

The chain joins TRBV29-1 to TRBJ2-1; TRBD2 matches at 13 bases. With 7 bases clipped from V and 8 bases from J, the junction kept 8 bases outside the gene matches. Germline V gene data show CDR1 as SQVTM and CDR2 as ANQGSEA. This CDR3 is built from 14 residues. CDR3 DNA: TGCAGCGGGACTAGCGGGAGTGGGTCCCATGAGCAGTTCTTC. Amino acids: CSGTSGSGSHEQFF.

The rearrangement joins TRBV11-2 to TRBJ2-3; no clear D gene. Trimming left V 1 base short and J 2 bases short, with 16 bases between. Germline CDR1 is SGHAT and CDR2 is FQNNGV. This CDR3 has 17 residues. CDR3 sequence: CASSLVVGGPYTDTQYF. Here the CDR3 DNA reads TGTGCCAGCAGCTTAGTCGTCGGTGGGCCTTACACAGATACGCAGTATTTT.

In DNA, the CDR3 is TGCAGCGCCACAGCGCTCACCCATAGGAATGAGCAGTTCTTC. Its protein product is CSATALTHRNEQFF. The V gene is TRBV29-1, the J gene TRBJ2-1; D is ambiguous. The CDR3 extends over 14 amino acids. Trimming shortened V by 7 bases and J by 7 bases, and 20 bases separated the two germline ends. The germline V gene has CDR1 SQVTM and CDR2 ANQGSEA.

The rearrangement uses TRBV5-1 and TRBJ2-3; D possibly corresponds to TRBD1 (5 bases). Trimming pared 2 bases from V and 2 bases from J, leaving 9 bases between. The CDR3 covers 14 residues. CDR1 and CDR2 (germline): SGHRS, YFSETQ. For the CDR3, the DNA is TGCGCCAGCAGCTTCCAGGGTACCACAGATACGCAGTATTTT. This gives the protein CASSFQGTTDTQYF.

This rearrangement joins TRBV24-1 to TRBJ2-1; D is unresolved. V was cut by 5 bases and J by 6 bases, with 16 bases left in between. The germline V gene encodes CDR1 KGHDR and CDR2 SFDVKD. The CDR3 has 15 residues. The CDR3 coding sequence is TGTGCCACCAGTGGTGCAGGACCGAATCCCAATGAGCAGTTCTTC. It specifies CATSGAGPNPNEQFF.

The chain couples TRBV9 to TRBJ2-1, with D perhaps matching TRBD1 (7 bases). Germline loops: CDR1 SGDLS, CDR2 YYNGEE. V lost 4 bases, J lost 8 bases, and 25 bases lay in between. This CDR3 is 17 amino acids long. The CDR3 loop is CASSINPRGRPGDEQFF. The CDR3 DNA reads TGTGCCAGCAGCATAAACCCCAGGGGGAGGCCAGGGGATGAGCAGTTCTTC. The complete variable domain, with remaining parts taken from reference TRBV9 and TRBJ2-1, reads DSGVTQTPKHLITATGQRVTLRCSPRSGDLSVYWYQQSLDQGLQFLIQYYNGEERAKGNILERFSAQQFPDLHSELNLSSLELGDSALYFCASSINPRGRPGDEQFFGPGTRLTVL.

The chain recombines TRBV29-1 with TRBJ2-1; D gene uncertain. The length of the CDR3 is 11 residues. Trimming took off 5 bases at V and 10 bases at J, with 12 bases between the two ends. Per the germline V gene, CDR1 is SQVTM and CDR2 is ANQGSEA. The CDR3: CSVSIDLEQFF. DNA of the CDR3: TGCAGCGTTTCGATAGACCTCGAGCAGTTCTTC.

The gene calls are TRBV6-1 and TRBJ1-4, with TRBD1 as a possible D gene (6 bases). V lost 6 bases and J 7 bases, leaving 24 bases between the germline ends. The germline gives CDR1 MNHNS, CDR2 SASEGT. The CDR3 loop spans 17 amino acids. Here the CDR3 DNA reads TGTGCCAGCAGGTCGTGGCCCTCTCAGGGGCCGGGTGAAAAACTGTTTTTT. Translation gives CASRSWPSQGPGEKLFF.

V is TRBV12-3 or TRBV12-4 and J is TRBJ2-7; the D gene is possibly TRBD1 (5 bases). This CDR3 spans 13 amino acids. V lost 3 bases to trimming and J lost 2 bases, with 8 bases between them. This CDR3 reads CASSFSGPYEQYV. CDR3 bases: TGTGCCAGCAGTTTCTCAGGGCCCTACGAGCAGTACGTC.

The gene calls are TRBV18 and TRBJ1-1; 9 nucleotides line up with TRBD1. Germline loops: CDR1 KGHSH, CDR2 LQKENI. The junction had 3 bases not matched to a gene; V was cut back by 6 bases and J by 1 base. The CDR3 covers 14 residues. The CDR3 region is CASSGQGWNTEAFF. In nucleotides, the CDR3 is TGTGCCAGCTCGGGACAGGGCTGGAACACTGAAGCTTTCTTT.

The rearrangement uses TRBV27 and TRBJ1-6; a possible D gene is TRBD1 (5 bases). CDR3 length: 13 residues. The germline V gene encodes CDR1 MNHEY and CDR2 SMNVEV (reference sequence). Trimming removed 5 bases at V and 8 bases at J, with 10 bases between. CDR3 DNA sequence: TGTGCCAGCAGTAGACAGTCCGATTCACCCCTCCACTTT. It specifies CASSRQSDSPLHF.

V usage is TRBV7-9 and J usage is TRBJ1-1, with TRBD1 as a possible D gene (5 bases). The CDR3 contains 12 residues. CDR1 is SEHNR and CDR2 is FQNEAQ in the germline V gene (reference sequence). V was cut by 4 bases and J by 6 bases, with 9 bases left in between. CDR3 protein: CASSSWGAEAFF. In DNA form, the CDR3 reads TGTGCCAGCAGCTCATGGGGGGCTGAAGCTTTCTTT. The entire variable domain, with the rest obtained from reference TRBV7-9 and TRBJ1-1, is as follows: DTGVSQNPRHKITKRGQNVTFRCDPISEHNRLYWYRQTLGQGPEFLTYFQNEAQLEKSRLLSDRFSAERPKGSFSTLEIQRTEQGDSAMYLCASSSWGAEAFFGQGTRLTVV.

This clonotype occurred once. The V call is TRBV30, the J call TRBJ1-5; unclear D gene. V dropped 5 bases and J dropped 5 bases, with 13 bases sitting between them. CDR1 is GTSNPN and CDR2 is SVGIG in the germline V gene (reference sequence). The CDR3 length is 13 residues. CDR3 residues: CAWRGSLDQPQHF. The CDR3 DNA reads as TGTGCCTGGCGCGGATCTTTGGATCAGCCCCAGCATTTT.

The chain combines TRBV3-1 with TRBJ1-5, with D possibly TRBD1 on 5 matching bases. Trimming left V 0 bases short and J 0 bases short, with 12 bases between. The CDR3 covers 17 residues. The V gene's germline CDR1 is LGHDT and CDR2 YNNKEL (reference sequence). The CDR3 sequence: CASSQDRGGLSNQPQHF. In DNA form, the CDR3 reads TGTGCCAGCAGCCAAGATCGGGGGGGACTTAGCAATCAGCCCCAGCATTTT. Full variable domain (rest looked up from reference TRBV3-1 and TRBJ1-5): DTAVSQTPKYLVTQMGNDKSIKCEQNLGHDTMYWYKQDSKKFLKIMFSYNNKELIINETVPNRFSPKSPDKAHLNLHINSLELGDSAVYFCASSQDRGGLSNQPQHFGDGTRLSIL.

The V and J genes are TRBV29-1 and TRBJ1-1; D gene unclear. The germline V and J ends were trimmed by 4 bases and 6 bases, with 9 bases remaining between them. This CDR3 has 11 residues. From germline, CDR1 is SQVTM and CDR2 ANQGSEA. In DNA, the CDR3 is TGCAGCGTTGGAAAGGACTCTGAAGCTTTCTTT. Its translation: CSVGKDSEAFF.